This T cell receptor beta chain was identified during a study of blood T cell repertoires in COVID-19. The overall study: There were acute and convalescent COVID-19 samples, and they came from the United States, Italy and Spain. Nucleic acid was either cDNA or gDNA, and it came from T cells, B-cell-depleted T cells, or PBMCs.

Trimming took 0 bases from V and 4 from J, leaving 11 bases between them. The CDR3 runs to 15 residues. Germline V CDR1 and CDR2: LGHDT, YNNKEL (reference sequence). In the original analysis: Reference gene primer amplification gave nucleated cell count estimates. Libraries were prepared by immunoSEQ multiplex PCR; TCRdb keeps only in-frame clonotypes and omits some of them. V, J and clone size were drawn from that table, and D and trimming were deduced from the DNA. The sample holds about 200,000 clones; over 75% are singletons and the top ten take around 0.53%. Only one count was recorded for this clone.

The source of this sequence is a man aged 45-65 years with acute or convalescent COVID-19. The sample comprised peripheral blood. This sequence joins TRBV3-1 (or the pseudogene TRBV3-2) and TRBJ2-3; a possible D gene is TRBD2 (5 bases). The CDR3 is CASSQDWESADTQYF. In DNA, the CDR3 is TGTGCCAGCAGCCAAGATTGGGAGTCGGCAGATACGCAGTATTTT.